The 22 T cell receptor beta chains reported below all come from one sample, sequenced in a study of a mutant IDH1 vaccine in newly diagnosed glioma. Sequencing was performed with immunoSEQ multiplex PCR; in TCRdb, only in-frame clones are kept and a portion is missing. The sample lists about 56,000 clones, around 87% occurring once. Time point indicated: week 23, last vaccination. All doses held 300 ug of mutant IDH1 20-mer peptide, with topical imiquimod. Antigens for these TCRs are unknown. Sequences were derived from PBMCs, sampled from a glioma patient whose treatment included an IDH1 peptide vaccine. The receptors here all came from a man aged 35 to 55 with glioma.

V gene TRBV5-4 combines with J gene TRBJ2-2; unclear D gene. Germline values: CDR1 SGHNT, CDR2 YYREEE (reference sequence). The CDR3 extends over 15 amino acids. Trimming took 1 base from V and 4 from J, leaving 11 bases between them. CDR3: CASSLRSWGTGELFF. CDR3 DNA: TGTGCCAGCAGCTTGAGGAGTTGGGGCACCGGGGAGCTGTTTTTT.

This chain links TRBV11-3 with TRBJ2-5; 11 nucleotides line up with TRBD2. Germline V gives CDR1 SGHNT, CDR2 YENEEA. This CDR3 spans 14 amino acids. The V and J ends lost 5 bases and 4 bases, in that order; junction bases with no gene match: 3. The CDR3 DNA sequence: TGTGCCAGCAGCCTAGGGACTAGCGGAGAGACCCAGTACTTC. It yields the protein CASSLGTSGETQYF.

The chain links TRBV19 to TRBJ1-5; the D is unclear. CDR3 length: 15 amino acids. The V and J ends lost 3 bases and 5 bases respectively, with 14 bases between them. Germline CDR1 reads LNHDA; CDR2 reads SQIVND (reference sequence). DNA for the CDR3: TGTGCCAGTAGTATTTTATCAGGAGATGATCAGCCCCAGCATTTT. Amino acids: CASSILSGDDQPQHF.

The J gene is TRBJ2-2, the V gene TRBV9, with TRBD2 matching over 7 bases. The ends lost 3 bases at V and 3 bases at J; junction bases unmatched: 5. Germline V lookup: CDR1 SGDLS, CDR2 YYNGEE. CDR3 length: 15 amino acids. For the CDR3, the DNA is TGTGCCAGCAGCGGGACTAGGAGGGACACCGGGGAGCTGTTTTTT. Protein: CASSGTRRDTGELFF.

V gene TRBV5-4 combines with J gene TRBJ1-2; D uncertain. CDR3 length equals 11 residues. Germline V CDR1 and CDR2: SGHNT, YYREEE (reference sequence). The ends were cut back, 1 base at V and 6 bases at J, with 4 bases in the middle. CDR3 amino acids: CASSLLDGYTF. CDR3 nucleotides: TGTGCCAGCAGCTTGCTGGATGGCTACACCTTC.

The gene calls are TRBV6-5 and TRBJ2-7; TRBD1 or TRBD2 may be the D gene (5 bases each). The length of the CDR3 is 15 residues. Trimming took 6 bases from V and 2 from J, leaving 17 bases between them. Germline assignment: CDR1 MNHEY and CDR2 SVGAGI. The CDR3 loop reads CASSRAGTGTYEQYF. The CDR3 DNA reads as TGTGCCAGCAGCCGGGCCGGGACGGGGACCTACGAGCAGTACTTC.

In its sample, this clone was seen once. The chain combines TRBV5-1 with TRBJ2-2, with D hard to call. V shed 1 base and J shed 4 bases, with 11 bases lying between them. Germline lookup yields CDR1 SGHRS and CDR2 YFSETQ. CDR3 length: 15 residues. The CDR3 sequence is CASSLSVSGTGELFF. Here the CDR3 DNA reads TGCGCCAGCAGCTTGTCGGTTTCGGGCACCGGGGAGCTGTTTTTT.

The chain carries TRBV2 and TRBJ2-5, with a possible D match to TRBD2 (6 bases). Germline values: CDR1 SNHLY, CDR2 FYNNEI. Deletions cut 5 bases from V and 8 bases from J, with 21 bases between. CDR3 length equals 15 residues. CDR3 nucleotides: TGTGCCAGCAGTTTTGAAAACGGGAGTGGGAGCACCCAGTACTTC. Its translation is CASSFENGSGSTQYF.

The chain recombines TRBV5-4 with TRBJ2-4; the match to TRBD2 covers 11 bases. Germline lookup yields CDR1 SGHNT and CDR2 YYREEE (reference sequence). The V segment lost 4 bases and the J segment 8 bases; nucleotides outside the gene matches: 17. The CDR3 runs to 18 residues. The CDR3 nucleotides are TGTGCCAGCAGCCAAATTCCCGGGACTAGCGGCATAGAAGACATTCAGTACTTC. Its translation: CASSQIPGTSGIEDIQYF.

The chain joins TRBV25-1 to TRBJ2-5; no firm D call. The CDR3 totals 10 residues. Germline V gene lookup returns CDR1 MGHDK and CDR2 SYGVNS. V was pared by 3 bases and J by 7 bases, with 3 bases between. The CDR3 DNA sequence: TGTGCCAGCAGTGATGGGACCCAGTACTTC. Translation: CASSDGTQYF.

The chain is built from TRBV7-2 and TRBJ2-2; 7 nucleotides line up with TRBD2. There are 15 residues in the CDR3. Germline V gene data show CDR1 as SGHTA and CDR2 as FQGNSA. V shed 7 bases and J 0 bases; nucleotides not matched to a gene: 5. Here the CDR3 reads CASTWGLSNTGELFF. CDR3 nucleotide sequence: TGTGCCAGCACCTGGGGACTATCGAACACCGGGGAGCTGTTTTTT.

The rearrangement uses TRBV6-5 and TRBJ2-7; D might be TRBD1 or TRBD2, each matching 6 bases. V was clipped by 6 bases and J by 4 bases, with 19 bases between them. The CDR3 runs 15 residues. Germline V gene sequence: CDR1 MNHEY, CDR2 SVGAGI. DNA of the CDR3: TGTGCCAGCAGGCTCGGGCGAGGGGGGAGATACGAGCAGTACTTC. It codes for CASRLGRGGRYEQYF.

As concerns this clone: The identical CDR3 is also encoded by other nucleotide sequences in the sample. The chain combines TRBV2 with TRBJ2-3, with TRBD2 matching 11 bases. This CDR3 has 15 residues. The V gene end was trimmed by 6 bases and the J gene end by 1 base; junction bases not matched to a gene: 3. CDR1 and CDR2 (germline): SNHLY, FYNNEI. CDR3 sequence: CASRLGLAGTDTQYF. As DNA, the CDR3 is TGTGCCAGCAGACTGGGACTAGCGGGCACAGATACGCAGTATTTT.

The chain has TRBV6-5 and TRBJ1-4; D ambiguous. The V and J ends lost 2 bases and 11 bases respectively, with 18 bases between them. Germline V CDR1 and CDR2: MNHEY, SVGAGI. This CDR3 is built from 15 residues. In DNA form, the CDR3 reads TGTGCCAGCAGTTACACCACAGCCAGACCGGTTAAACTGTTTTTT. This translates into CASSYTTARPVKLFF.

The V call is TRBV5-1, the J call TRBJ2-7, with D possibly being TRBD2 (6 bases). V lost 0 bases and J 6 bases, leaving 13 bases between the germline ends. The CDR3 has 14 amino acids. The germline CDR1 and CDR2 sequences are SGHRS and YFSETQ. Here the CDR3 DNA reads TGCGCCAGCAGCTTGGGACTAGAAAGGGGCGAGCAGTACTTC. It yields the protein CASSLGLERGEQYF. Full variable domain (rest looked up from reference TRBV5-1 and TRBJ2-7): KAGVTQTPRYLIKTRGQQVTLSCSPISGHRSVSWYQQTPGQGLQFLFEYFSETQRNKGNFPGRFSGRQFSNSRSEMNVSTLELGDSALYLCASSLGLERGEQYFGPGTRLTVT.

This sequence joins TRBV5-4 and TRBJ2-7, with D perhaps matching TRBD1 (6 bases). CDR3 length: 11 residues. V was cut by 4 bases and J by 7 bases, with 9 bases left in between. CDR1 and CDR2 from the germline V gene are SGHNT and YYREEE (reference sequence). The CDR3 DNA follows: TGTGCCAGCAGCGTACAGGGTGAGCAGTACTTC. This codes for CASSVQGEQYF. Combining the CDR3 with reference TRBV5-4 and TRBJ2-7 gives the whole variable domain ETGVTQSPTHLIKTRGQQVTLRCSSQSGHNTVSWYQQALGQGPQFIFQYYREEENGRGNFPPRFSGLQFPNYSSELNVNALELDDSALYLCASSVQGEQYFGPGTRLTVT.

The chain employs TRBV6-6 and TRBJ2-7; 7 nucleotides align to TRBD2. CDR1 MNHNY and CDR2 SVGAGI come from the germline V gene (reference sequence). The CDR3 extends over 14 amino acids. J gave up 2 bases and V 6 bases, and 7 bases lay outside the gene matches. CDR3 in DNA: TGTGCCAGCAGCAACCGGGACTACCCCTACGAGCAGTACTTC. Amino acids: CASSNRDYPYEQYF.

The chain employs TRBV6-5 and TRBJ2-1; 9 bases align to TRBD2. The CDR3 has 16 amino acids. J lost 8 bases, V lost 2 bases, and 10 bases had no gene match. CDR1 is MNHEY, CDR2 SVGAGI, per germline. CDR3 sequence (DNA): TGTGCCAGCAGTTACGGGCTAGCGGGAAATCCTCATGAGCAGTTCTTC. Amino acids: CASSYGLAGNPHEQFF.

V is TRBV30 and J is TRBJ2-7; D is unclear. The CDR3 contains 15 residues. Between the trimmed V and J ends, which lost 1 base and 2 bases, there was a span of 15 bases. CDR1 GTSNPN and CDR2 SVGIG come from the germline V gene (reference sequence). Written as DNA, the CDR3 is TGTGCCTGGAGTGGACCGCGAGAATCCCCCTACGAGCAGTACTTC. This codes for CAWSGPRESPYEQYF.

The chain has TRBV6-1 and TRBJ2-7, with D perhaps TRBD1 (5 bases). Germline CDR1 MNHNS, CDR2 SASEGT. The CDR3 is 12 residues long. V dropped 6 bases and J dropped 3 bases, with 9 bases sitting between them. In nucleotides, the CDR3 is TGTGCCAGCAGCGACAGAATCTACGAGCAGTACTTC. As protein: CASSDRIYEQYF.

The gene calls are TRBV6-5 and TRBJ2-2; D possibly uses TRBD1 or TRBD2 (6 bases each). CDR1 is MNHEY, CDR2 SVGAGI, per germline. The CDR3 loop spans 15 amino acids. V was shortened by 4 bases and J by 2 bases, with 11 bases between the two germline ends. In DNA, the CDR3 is TGTGCCAGCAGTTTGCGGGACACAAACACCGGGGAGCTGTTTTTT. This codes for CASSLRDTNTGELFF.

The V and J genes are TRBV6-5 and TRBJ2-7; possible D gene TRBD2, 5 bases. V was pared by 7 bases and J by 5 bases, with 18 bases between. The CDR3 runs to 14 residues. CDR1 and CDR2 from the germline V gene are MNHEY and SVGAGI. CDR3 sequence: CASNRLRQSNEQYF. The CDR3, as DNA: TGTGCCAGCAACAGACTACGGCAATCCAACGAGCAGTACTTC.